This TCR beta chain is from a study of T cell responses to AZD1222 COVID-19 vaccine. Study-level findings and limits: Two AZD1222 administrations were followed by greater Spike-specific TCR breadth and depth. Spike-wide vaccine-associated CD4 TCRs dominated at 160-218 and 743-854. Most donors were white British and more were female, and clonal diversity was possibly underestimated. Baseline testing showed seropositivity in only five to seven AZD1222 recipients.

About this clone itself: The antigen is undetermined.

The germline V gene has CDR1 KGHSH and CDR2 LQKENI. Deletions cut 3 bases from V and 3 bases from J, with 14 bases between. This CDR3 contains 15 residues. Profiling relied on immunoSEQ multiplex PCR, and the TCRdb table lists in-frame clones only, not all of them. Of approximately 150,000 clones in the sample, 80% to 90% were seen once. The rearrangement joins TRBV18 to TRBJ1-1; D perhaps matches TRBD1 (5 bases). This receptor was obtained from an adult in good health. Sample: peripheral blood, taken on day 0 of AZD1222 vaccination. CDR3 DNA sequence: TGTGCCAGCTCACCGCGACAAGGGGCGGACACTGAAGCTTTCTTT. This gives the protein CASSPRQGADTEAFF.